The source of this T cell receptor (beta chain) is a study of post-analysis software for immune sequencing data. Findings and limits, study-wide: Strong co-clustering by F measure linked samples that shared a preparation batch.

With regard to this clonotype: Its antigen is not known.

cDNA libraries for TCR beta contained unique molecular identifiers. TCRdb reprocessed the PCR reads via MiXCR and lists one record per CDR3 protein. Among a few hundred thousand distinct CDR3 sequences listed, 30% to 45% were seen once. The receptor comes from a girl between 10 and 17 years old with multiple sclerosis. Sequencing was carried out using blood.

CDR3 amino acids: CAVGQGVETQYF. DNA for the CDR3: TGTGCGGTGGGGCAGGGCGTGGAGACCCAGTACTTC. The chain joins TRBV6-5 to TRBJ2-5; tentative D call: TRBD1 (5 bases). Germline values: CDR1 MNHEY, CDR2 SVGAGI. The CDR3 length is 12 residues.